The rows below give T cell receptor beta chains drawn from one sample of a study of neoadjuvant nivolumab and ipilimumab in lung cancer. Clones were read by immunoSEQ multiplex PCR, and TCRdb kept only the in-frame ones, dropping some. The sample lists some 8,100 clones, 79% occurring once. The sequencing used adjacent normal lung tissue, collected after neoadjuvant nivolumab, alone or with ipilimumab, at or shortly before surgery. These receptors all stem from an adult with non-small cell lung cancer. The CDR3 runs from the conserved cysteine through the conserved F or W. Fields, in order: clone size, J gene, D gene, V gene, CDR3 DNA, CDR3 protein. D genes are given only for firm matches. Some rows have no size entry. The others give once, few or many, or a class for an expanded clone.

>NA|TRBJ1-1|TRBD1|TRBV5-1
TGCGCCAGCAGCCCGGGACAGGGGATCGGTGAAGCTTTCTTT
CASSPGQGIGEAFF
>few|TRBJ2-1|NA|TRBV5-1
TGCGCCAGCAGCAGTACAGGACCCCCCAACAACAATGAGCAGTTCTTC
CASSSTGPPNNNEQFF
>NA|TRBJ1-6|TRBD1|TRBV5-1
TGCGCCAGCAGCTTGGCTGGACAGGAAAATTCACCCCTCCACTTT
CASSLAGQENSPLHF
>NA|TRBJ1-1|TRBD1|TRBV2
TGTGCCAGCAGTACAGGGGGGAACACTGAAGCTTTCTTT
CASSTGGNTEAFF
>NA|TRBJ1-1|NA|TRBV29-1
TGCAGCGTTGGTCGCGGCCTTGAAGCTTTCTTT
CSVGRGLEAFF
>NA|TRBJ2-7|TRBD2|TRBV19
TGTGCCAGTAGTACCGGACTAGCCGGCTCCTACGAGCAGTACTTC
CASSTGLAGSYEQYF
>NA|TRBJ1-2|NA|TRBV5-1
TGCGCCAGCAGCCCCGACAGGATCGATGGCTACACCTTC
CASSPDRIDGYTF
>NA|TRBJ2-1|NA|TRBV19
TGTGCCAGTAGTCCACTTCCGGGTTCCTACAATGAGCAGTTCTTC
CASSPLPGSYNEQFF
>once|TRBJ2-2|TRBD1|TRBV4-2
TGTGCCAGCAGCCAAGATCCAGGGGGAAGCGGGGAGCTGTTTTTT
CASSQDPGGSGELFF
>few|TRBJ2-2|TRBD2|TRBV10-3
TGTGCCATCAGCGTAGCGGGGGGTAACACCGGGGAGCTGTTTTTT
CAISVAGGNTGELFF
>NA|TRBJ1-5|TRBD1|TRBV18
TGTGCCAGCTCCCAAGGGACAGGTAATAGCAATCAGCCCCAGCATTTT
CASSQGTGNSNQPQHF
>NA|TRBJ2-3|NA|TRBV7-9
TGTGCCAGCAGCTTAGGGGGTCCCTATTATAGCACAGATACGCAGTATTTT
CASSLGGPYYSTDTQYF
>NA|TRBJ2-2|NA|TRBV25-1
TGTGCCAGCAGTCCTCAAGCGAACACCGGGGAGCTGTTTTTT
CASSPQANTGELFF
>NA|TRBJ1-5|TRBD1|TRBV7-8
TGTGCCAGCAGCTCCTCGACAGGGACCGAGCAGCCCCAGCATTTT
CASSSSTGTEQPQHF
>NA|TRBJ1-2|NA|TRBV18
TGTGCCAGCTCACCACCAGGCAGCGCCCCGTCCTATGGCTACACCTTC
CASSPPGSAPSYGYTF
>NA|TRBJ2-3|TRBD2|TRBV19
TGTGCCAGTAGTATAGCCCGGGGGGGCGACACAGATACGCAGTATTTT
CASSIARGGDTDTQYF
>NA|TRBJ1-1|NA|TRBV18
TGTGCCAGCTCTCGGGGGCAGAACACTGAAGCTTTCTTT
CASSRGQNTEAFF
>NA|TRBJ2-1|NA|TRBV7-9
TGTGCCAGCAGCTTGTGGGAAAAGTATGAGCAGTTCTTC
CASSLWEKYEQFF
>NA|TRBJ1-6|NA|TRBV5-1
TGCGCCAGCAGCCCCTCCGGGAGCTCCTATAATTCACCCCTCCACTTT
CASSPSGSSYNSPLHF
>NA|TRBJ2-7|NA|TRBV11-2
TGTGCCAGCAGCTTAAGGGGCCCCGGGGTCTACGAGCAGTACTTC
CASSLRGPGVYEQYF
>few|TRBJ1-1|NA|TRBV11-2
TGTGCCAGCCAGCTTTGGACGAGGGATTTGAACACTGAAGCTTTCTTT
CASQLWTRDLNTEAFF
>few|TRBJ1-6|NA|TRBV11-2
TGTGCCAGCAGCTTAGATCCGAATTCACCCCTCCACTTT
CASSLDPNSPLHF
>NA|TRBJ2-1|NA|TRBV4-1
TGCGCCAGCAGCCAGCTAATGGGACTTAATGAGCAGTTCTTC
CASSQLMGLNEQFF
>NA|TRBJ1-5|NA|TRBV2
TGTGCCAGTACGGACTTTTTGAATCAGCCCCAGCATTTT
CASTDFLNQPQHF
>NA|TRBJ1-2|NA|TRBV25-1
TGTGCCAGCAGCCAAGGAGGCTATGGCTACACCTTC
CASSQGGYGYTF
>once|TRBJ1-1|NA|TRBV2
TGTGCCAGCTATATAGGAGGGAACACTGAAGCTTTCTTT
CASYIGGNTEAFF
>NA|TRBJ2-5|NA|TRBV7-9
TGTGCCAGCAGCTTTAGGATGTTGGAGACCCAGTACTTC
CASSFRMLETQYF
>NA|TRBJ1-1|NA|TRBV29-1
TGCAGCGTTGGGAGGGGCATGAACACTGAAGCTTTCTTT
CSVGRGMNTEAFF
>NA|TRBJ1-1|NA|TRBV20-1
TGTTCTTGGACAGCTGAAGCTTTCTTT
CSWTAEAFF
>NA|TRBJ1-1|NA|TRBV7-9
TGTGCCAGCAGCTTCCAGTGGTCTCGGGCTTTCTTT
CASSFQWSRAFF
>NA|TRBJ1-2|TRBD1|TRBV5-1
TGCGCCAGCAGCTTGGAGGGGGCTGGTGGCTACACCTTC
CASSLEGAGGYTF
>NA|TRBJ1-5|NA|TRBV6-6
TGTGCCAGTAGCCCCACGAATCAGCCCCAGCATTTT
CASSPTNQPQHF
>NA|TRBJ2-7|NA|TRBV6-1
TGTGCCAGCAGTGCCGGGCTTTCCTACGAGCAGTACTTC
CASSAGLSYEQYF
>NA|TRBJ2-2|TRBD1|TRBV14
TGTGCCAGCAGCCAGGTGACAGGGGCAGGCACCGGGGAGCTGTTTTTT
CASSQVTGAGTGELFF
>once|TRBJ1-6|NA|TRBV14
TGTGCCAGCAGCCAAGATTCGAGTGCCGCTCATAATTCACCCCTCCACTTT
CASSQDSSAAHNSPLHF
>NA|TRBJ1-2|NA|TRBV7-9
TGTGCCAGCAGCTTAGCGGCAGGGGTGGATGGCTACACCTTC
CASSLAAGVDGYTF
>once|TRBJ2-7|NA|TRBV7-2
TGTGCCAGCAGCCTCGGACCGAATTACGAGCAGTACTTC
CASSLGPNYEQYF
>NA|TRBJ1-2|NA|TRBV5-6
TGTGCCAGCAGCCCCGGGACGGGCTATGGCTACACCTTC
CASSPGTGYGYTF
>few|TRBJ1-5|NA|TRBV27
TGTGCCAGCAGTCCCTTCAATAGCAATCAGCCCCAGCATTTT
CASSPFNSNQPQHF
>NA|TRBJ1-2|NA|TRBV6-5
TGTGCCAGCAGTATAAAAGCTAACTATGGCTACACCTTC
CASSIKANYGYTF
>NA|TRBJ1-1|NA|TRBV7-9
TGTGCCAGCAGCCCTCCCCCCCGTGGAGGGACCCAAAGATATGAAGCTTTCTTT
CASSPPPRGGTQRYEAFF
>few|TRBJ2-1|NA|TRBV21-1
TGTGCCAGCAGCATCCCCAGGGAGAGGGGAAGAAATGAGCAGTTCTTC
CASSIPRERGRNEQFF
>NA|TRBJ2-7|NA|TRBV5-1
TGCGCCAGCAGCTTGGCCATCGATAGGAGGTCGCAGCAGTACTTC
CASSLAIDRRSQQYF